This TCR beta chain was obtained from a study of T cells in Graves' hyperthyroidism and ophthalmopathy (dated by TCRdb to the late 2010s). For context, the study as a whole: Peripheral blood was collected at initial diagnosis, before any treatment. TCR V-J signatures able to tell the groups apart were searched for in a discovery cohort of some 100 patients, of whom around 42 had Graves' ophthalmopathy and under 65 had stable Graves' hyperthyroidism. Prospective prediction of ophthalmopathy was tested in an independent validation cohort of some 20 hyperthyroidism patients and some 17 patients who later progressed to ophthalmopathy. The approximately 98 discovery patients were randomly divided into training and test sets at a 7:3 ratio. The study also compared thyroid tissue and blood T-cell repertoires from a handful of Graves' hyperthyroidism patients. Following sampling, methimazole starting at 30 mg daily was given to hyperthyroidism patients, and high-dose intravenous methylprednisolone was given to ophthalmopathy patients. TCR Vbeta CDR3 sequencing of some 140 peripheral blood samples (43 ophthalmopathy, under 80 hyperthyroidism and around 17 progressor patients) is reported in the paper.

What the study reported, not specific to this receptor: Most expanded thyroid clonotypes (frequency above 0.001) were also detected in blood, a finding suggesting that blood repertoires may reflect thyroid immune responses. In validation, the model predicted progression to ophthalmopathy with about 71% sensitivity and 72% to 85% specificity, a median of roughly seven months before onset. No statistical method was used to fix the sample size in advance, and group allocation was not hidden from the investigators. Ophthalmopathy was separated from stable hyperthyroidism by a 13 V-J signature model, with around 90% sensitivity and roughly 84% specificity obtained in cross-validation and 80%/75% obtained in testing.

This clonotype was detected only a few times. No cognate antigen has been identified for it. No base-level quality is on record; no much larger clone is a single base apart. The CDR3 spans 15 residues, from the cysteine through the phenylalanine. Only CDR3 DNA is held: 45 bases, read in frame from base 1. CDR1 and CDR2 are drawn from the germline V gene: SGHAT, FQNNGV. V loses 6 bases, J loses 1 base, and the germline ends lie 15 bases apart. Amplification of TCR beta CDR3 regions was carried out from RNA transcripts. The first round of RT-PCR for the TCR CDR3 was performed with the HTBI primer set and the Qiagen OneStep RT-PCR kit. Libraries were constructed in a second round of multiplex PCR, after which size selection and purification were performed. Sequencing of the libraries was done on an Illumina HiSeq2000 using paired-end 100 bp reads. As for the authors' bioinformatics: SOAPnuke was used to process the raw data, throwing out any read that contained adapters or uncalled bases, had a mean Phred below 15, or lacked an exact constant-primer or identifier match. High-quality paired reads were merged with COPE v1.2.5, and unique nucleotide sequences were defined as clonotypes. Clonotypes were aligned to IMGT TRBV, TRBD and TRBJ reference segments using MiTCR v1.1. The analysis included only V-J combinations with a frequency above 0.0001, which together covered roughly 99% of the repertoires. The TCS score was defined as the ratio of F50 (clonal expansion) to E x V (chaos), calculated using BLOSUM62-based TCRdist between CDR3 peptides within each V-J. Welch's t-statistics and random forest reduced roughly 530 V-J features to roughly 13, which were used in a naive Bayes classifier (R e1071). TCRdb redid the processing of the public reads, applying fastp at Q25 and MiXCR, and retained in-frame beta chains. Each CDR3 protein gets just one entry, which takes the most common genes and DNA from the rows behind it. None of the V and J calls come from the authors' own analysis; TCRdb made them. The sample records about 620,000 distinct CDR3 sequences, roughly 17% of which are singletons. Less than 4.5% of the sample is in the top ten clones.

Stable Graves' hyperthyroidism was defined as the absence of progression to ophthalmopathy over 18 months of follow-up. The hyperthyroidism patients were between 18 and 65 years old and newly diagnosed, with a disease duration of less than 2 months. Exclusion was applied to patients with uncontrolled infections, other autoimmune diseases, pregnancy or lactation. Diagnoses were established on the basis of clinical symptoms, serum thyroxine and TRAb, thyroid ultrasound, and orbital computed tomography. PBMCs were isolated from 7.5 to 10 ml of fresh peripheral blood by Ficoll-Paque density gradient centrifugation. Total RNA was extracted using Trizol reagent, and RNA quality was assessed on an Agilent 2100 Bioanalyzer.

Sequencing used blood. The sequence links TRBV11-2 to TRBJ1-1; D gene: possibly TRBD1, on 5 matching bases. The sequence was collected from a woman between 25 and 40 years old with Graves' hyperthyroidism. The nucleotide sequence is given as TGTGCCAGCAGGTCCTTGGGGCAGGGGAACACTGAAGCTTTCTTT. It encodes CASRSLGQGNTEAFF.